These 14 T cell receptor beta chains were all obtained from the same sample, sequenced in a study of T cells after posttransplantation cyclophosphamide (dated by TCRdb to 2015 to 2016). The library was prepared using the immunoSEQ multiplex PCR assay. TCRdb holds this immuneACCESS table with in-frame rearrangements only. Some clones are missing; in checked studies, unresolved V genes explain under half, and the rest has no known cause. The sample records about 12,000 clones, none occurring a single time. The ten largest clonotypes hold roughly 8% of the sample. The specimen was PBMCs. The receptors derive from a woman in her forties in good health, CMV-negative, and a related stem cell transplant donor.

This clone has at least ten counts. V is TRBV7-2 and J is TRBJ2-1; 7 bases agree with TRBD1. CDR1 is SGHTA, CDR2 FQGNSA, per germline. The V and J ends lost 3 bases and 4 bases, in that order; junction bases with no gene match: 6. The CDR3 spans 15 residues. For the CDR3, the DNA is TGTGCCAGCAGCTTCGGGACAGCTACGTACAATGAGCAGTTCTTC. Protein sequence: CASSFGTATYNEQFF. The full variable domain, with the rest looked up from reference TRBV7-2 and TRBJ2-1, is GAGVSQSPSNKVTEKGKDVELRCDPISGHTALYWYRQSLGQGLEFLIYFQGNSAPDKSGLPSDRFSAERTGGSVSTLTIQRTQQEDSAVYLCASSFGTATYNEQFFGPGTRLTVL.

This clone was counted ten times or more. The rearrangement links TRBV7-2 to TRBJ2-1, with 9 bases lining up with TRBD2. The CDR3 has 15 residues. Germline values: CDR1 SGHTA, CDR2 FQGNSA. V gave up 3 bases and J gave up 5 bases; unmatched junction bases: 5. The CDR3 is CASSFVSGRNNEQFF. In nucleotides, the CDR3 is TGTGCCAGCAGCTTTGTGAGCGGGAGGAACAATGAGCAGTTCTTC.

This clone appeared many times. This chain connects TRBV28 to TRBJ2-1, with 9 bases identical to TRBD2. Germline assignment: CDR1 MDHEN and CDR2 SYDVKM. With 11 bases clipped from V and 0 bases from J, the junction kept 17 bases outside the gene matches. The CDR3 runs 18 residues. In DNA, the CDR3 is TGTGCCGGGCAAAGTCGACTAGCGGCCTTCCGCTCCTACAATGAGCAGTTCTTC. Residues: CAGQSRLAAFRSYNEQFF.

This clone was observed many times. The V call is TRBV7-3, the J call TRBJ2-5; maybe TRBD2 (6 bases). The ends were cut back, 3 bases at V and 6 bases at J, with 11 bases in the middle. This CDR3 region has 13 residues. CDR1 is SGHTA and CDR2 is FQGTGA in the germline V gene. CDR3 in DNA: TGTGCCAGCAGCTTCTCCGGCGGGAAGACCCAGTACTTC. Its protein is CASSFSGGKTQYF.

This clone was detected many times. CDR3 sequence: CASSRERGSYEQYF. The CDR3 bases are TGTGCCAGCAGCAGGGAGAGGGGCTCTTACGAGCAGTACTTC. The J gene is TRBJ2-7, the V gene TRBV7-9; D might be TRBD1 or TRBD2, each matching 5 bases. From germline, CDR1 is SEHNR and CDR2 FQNEAQ (reference sequence). The CDR3 totals 14 residues. Trimming stripped 5 bases from V and 4 bases from J, with 15 bases between.

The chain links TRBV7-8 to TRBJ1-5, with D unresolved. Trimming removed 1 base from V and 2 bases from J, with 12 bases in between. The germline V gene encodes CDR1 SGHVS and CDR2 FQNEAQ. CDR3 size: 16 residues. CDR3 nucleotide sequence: TGTGCCAGCAGCTTAGAGGCACATGGTGGCAATCAGCCCCAGCATTTT. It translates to CASSLEAHGGNQPQHF.

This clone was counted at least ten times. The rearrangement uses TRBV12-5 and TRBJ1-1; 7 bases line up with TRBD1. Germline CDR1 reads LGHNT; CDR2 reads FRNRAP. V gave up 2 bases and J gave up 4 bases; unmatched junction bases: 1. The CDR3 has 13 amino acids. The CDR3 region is CASGLYRGTEAFF. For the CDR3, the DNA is TGTGCTAGTGGTTTGTACAGGGGCACTGAAGCTTTCTTT.

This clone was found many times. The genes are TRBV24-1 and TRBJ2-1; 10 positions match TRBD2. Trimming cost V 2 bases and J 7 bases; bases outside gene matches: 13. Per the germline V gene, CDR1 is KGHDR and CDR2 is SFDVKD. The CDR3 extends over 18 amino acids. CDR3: CATSDSNPQRGGRNEQFF. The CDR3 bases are TGTGCCACCAGTGATTCCAATCCCCAGCGGGGGGGCAGGAATGAGCAGTTCTTC.

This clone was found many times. CDR3 sequence reads: CASRPGGGVDEQFF. The CDR3 coding sequence is TGTGCCAGCAGACCCGGAGGGGGCGTCGATGAGCAGTTCTTC. The chain recombines TRBV28 with TRBJ2-1; perhaps TRBD1 as D (7 bases). CDR1 and CDR2 (germline): MDHEN, SYDVKM. This CDR3 is built from 14 residues. Deletions cut 6 bases from V and 8 bases from J, with 17 bases between. Full variable domain (rest looked up from reference TRBV28 and TRBJ2-1): DVKVTQSSRYLVKRTGEKVFLECVQDMDHENMFWYRQDPGLGLRLIYFSYDVKMKEKGDIPEGYSVSREKKERFSLILESASTNQTSMYLCASRPGGGVDEQFFGPGTRLTVL.

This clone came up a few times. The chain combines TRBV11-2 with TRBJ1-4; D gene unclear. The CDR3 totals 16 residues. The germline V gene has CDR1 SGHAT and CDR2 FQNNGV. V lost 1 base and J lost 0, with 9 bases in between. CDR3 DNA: TGTGCCAGCAGCTTAGCGGCAGGTACAACTAATGAAAAACTGTTTTTT. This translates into CASSLAAGTTNEKLFF.

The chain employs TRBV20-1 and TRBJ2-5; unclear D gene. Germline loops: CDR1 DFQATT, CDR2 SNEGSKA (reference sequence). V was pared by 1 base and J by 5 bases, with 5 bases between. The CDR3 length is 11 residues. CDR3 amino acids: CSARGAETQYF. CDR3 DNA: TGCAGTGCTAGAGGGGCGGAGACCCAGTACTTC.

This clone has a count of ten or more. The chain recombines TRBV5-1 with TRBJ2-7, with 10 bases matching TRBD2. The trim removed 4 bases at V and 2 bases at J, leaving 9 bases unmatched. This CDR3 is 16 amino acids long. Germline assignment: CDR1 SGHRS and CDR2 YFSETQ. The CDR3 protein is CASSLTLAGSTYEQYF. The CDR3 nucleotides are TGCGCCAGCAGCCTAACACTAGCGGGGTCGACCTACGAGCAGTACTTC.

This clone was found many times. CDR3 nucleotides: TGTGCCAGCCGACCAACAGGGGTGGGGAACACTGAAGCTTTCTTT. Its protein is CASRPTGVGNTEAFF. The genes are TRBV6-5 and TRBJ1-1; 7 bases fit TRBD1. Germline V gives CDR1 MNHEY, CDR2 SVGAGI. After removal of 8 bases from V and 1 base from J, the junction contained 10 bases not matched to a gene. The CDR3 is 15 amino acids.

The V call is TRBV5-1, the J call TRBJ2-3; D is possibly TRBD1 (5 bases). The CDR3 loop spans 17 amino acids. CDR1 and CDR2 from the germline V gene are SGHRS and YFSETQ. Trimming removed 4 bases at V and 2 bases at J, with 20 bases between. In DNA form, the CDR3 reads TGCGCCAGCAGCCCAAATCTGGGGCTCGGGCTCACAGATACGCAGTATTTT. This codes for CASSPNLGLGLTDTQYF.